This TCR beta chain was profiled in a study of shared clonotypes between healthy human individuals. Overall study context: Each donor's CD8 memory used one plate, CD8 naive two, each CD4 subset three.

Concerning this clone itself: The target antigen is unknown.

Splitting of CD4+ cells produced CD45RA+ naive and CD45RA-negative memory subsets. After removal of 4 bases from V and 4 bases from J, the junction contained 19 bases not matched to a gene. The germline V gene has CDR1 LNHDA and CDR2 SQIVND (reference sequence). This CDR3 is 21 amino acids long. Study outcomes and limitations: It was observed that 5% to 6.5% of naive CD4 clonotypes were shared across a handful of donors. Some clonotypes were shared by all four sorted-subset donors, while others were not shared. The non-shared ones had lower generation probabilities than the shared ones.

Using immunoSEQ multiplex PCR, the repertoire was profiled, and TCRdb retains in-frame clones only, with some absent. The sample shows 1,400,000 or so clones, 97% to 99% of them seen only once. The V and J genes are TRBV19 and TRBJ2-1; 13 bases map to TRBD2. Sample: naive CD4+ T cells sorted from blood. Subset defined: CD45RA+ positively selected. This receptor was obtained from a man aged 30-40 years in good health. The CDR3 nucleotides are TGTGCCAGTAGTAAGTCCCTACTAGCGGGAGGGCCCGGTTTCCAATACAATGAGCAGTTCTTC. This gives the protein CASSKSLLAGGPGFQYNEQFF.